Shown below are 10 T cell receptor beta chains from a single sample sequenced in a study of identifying expanded T cells in peripheral blood. The repertoire was sequenced with immunoSEQ multiplex PCR; TCRdb's copy has only in-frame clones and lacks some. The sample has 75,000 to 90,000 clones; almost 85% are singletons. The specimen was blood. The receptors come from a person between 18 and 75 years old in good health.

V gene TRBV29-1 combines with J gene TRBJ1-1; D not certain. The CDR3 contains 10 residues. The germline V gene has CDR1 SQVTM and CDR2 ANQGSEA. V was cut by 4 bases and J by 3 bases, with 3 bases left in between. As DNA, the CDR3 is TGCAGCGTTGCCCACACTGAAGCTTTCTTT. Protein product: CSVAHTEAFF.

About this clone: One end of the junction does not line up with germline, which may come from a read error. This chain joins TRBV7-7 and TRBJ2-2, with 7 bases identical to TRBD2. This CDR3 comprises 17 residues. Germline V lookup: CDR1 SSHAT, CDR2 FNYEAQ (reference sequence). CDR3 nucleotides: TGTGCTAGCAGCTCGGGTATGGGAGGGACGAACACCGGGGAGCTGTTTTTT. Residues: CASSSGMGGTNTGELFF.

The CDR3 region is CASSSTGGGNTEAFF. CDR3 in DNA: TGTGCCAGCAGTTCGACAGGGGGCGGGAACACTGAAGCTTTCTTT. The V and J genes are TRBV27 and TRBJ1-1; TRBD1 agrees at 10 bases. The CDR3 consists of 15 residues. V lost 4 bases and J lost 1; bases outside the gene matches: 3. The germline V gene encodes CDR1 MNHEY and CDR2 SMNVEV (reference sequence).

The V and J genes are TRBV4-2 and TRBJ2-3; D might be TRBD1 or TRBD2, each matching 6 bases. The V and J ends lost 5 bases and 5 bases respectively, with 11 bases between them. The CDR3 contains 13 residues. CDR1 is LGHNA and CDR2 is YNFKEQ in the germline V gene. The CDR3 region has the DNA TGTGCCAGCAGCTCGGAGGGGGTAGATACGCAGTATTTT. Its translation is CASSSEGVDTQYF.

This chain uses TRBV5-8 with TRBJ1-2; no firm D call. Germline V lookup: CDR1 SGHTS, CDR2 YDEGEE. V was clipped by 1 base and J by 7 bases, with 11 bases between them. This CDR3 is 13 amino acids long. Here the CDR3 DNA reads TGTGCCAGCAGCTTGCCGCCTGCGCGTGGCTACACCTTC. This translates into CASSLPPARGYTF.

The chain carries TRBV4-2 and TRBJ2-1; D unresolved. The V gene's germline CDR1 is LGHNA and CDR2 YNFKEQ. This CDR3 has 13 residues. V was trimmed by 4 bases and J by 9 bases, leaving 13 bases between them. CDR3 in amino acids: CASSRNLYGEQFF. Here the CDR3 DNA reads TGTGCCAGCAGCCGGAACCTATATGGTGAGCAGTTCTTC.

The chain is built from TRBV6-6 and TRBJ2-1; D gene unclear. CDR3 size: 15 residues. Trimming cost V 0 bases and J 5 bases, with 11 bases left between them. Germline lookup yields CDR1 MNHNY and CDR2 SVGAGI (reference sequence). In DNA form, the CDR3 reads TGTGCCAGCAGTTACTCGACACACGAGAACAATGAGCAGTTCTTC. This sequence encodes CASSYSTHENNEQFF.

The J gene is TRBJ2-7, the V gene TRBV9; TRBD1 or TRBD2 may be the D gene (5 bases each). In germline, CDR1 is SGDLS, CDR2 YYNGEE. The CDR3 runs 16 residues. Trimming took off 0 bases at V and 0 bases at J, with 13 bases between the two ends. The CDR3 spells CASSVAGGPSSYEQYF. CDR3 nucleotides: TGTGCCAGCAGCGTAGCTGGGGGACCGAGCTCCTACGAGCAGTACTTC.

This sequence joins TRBV19 and TRBJ1-1; TRBD1 matches 10 bases. The CDR3 is made up of 20 amino acids. V lost 1 base to trimming and J lost 1 base; unmatched junction nucleotides: 15. Germline CDR1 and CDR2: LNHDA and SQIVND (reference sequence). The CDR3 loop is CASSIAGTGAFEEGNTEAFF. CDR3 nucleotide sequence: TGTGCCAGTAGTATAGCCGGGACAGGGGCCTTCGAGGAGGGGAACACTGAAGCTTTCTTT. The variable domain in full, completed from reference TRBV19 and TRBJ1-1, reads DGGITQSPKYLFRKEGQNVTLSCEQNLNHDAMYWYRQDPGQGLRLIYYSQIVNDFQKGDIAEGYSVSREKKESFPLTVTSAQKNPTAFYLCASSIAGTGAFEEGNTEAFFGQGTRLTVV.

This clone has just a few counts. The rearrangement joins TRBV27 to TRBJ1-1; a weak D match, TRBD1 (6 bases). CDR1 and CDR2 (germline): MNHEY, SMNVEV (reference sequence). Trimming pared 1 base from V and 4 bases from J, leaving 10 bases between. There are 14 residues in the CDR3. The chain's CDR3 is CASSLWLGGTEAFF. CDR3 DNA: TGTGCCAGCAGTTTATGGCTAGGGGGCACTGAAGCTTTCTTT.